Sequencing of this T cell receptor beta chain was carried out in a study of response to subunit inactivated influenza vaccine. TCRdb called the RT-PCR reads again in MiXCR, with one record for every CDR3 protein. Here the sample spans under 200,000 distinct CDR3 sequences, more than 10% being singletons. CDR3 length equals 12 residues. Trimming removed 5 bases from V and 6 bases from J; junction bases left unmatched: 2. Germline V CDR1 and CDR2: LNHNV, YYDKDF (reference sequence). Study results and limitations: Authors suggested that a seasonal influenza vaccination recruits few new T cells each time.

Turning to this clonotype: The target antigen is unknown.

These same records also appear under a second study, on T cells expressing NK-cell markers. As reported in that work: The cDNA for TCR beta came from 5'RACE template switching with UMIs. In several experiments, an anti-gamma-delta TCR antibody restricted sorting to alpha-beta TCR T cells. In five or six donors, dominant CD3+CD56+NKG2C+ clonotypes ranked among the top 10 CD8+ clonotypes.

The chain combines TRBV15 with TRBJ2-7, with 9 bases matching TRBD1. This TCR derives from a man in his fifties or sixties who received an inactivated influenza vaccine. Source: CD8+ T cells sorted from PBMCs, taken roughly 12 days after vaccination. CDR3 nucleotide sequence: TGTGCCACCAGCGCGACAGGGGGCGAGCAGTACTTC. As protein: CATSATGGEQYF.